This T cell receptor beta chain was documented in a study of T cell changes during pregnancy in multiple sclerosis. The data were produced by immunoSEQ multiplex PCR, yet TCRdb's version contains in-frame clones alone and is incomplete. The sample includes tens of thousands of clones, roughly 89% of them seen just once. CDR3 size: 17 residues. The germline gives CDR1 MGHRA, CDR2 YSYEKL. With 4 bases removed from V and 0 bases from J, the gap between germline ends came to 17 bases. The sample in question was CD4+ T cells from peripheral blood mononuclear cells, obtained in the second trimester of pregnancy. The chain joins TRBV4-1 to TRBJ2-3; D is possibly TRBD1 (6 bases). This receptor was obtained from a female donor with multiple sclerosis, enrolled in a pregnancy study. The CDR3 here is CASSRQDTHFSTDTQYF. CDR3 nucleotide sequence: TGCGCCAGCAGCCGACAGGACACACATTTTAGCACAGATACGCAGTATTTT.